The rows below give T cell receptor beta chains drawn from one sample of a study of STAT5B mutations in CD4+ large granular lymphocyte leukemia. TCRdb's copy holds only in-frame clones and misses some; the assay was immunoSEQ multiplex PCR. The table includes about 28,000 clones, 65% to 80% detected once. Sequenced sample: CD4+ T cells from blood buffy coats. All receptors come from a human donor in good health. The CDR3 runs from the conserved cysteine through the conserved F or W. A D gene is named only where the DNA matches it firmly. Clone size is shown for a subset of rows, as once, few, many or a class of expanded clone.

cdr3_aa,cdr3_nt,v_call,cdr3_length,d_call,clone_size,j_call
CASSPNPHQEETQYF,TGCGCCAGCAGCCCCAACCCCCACCAGGAGGAGACCCAGTACTTC,TRBV5-1,15,-,once,TRBJ2-5
CASSWHGQGAGEQFF,TGTGCCAGCAGTTGGCATGGACAGGGGGCGGGAGAGCAGTTCTTC,TRBV6-5,15,TRBD1,-,TRBJ2-1
CASSPTGQNTEAFF,TGTGCCAGCAGCCCGACAGGGCAGAACACTGAAGCTTTCTTT,TRBV11-3,14,TRBD1,-,TRBJ1-1
CASRRQIHNEQFF,TGCGCCAGCAGAAGGCAGATTCACAATGAGCAGTTCTTC,TRBV10-2,13,-,once,TRBJ2-1
CASSPRTGLPSNEQFF,TGTGCCAGCAGCCCTCGGACAGGGCTACCCTCCAATGAGCAGTTCTTC,TRBV5-6,16,TRBD1,-,TRBJ2-1
CASSMATGPGYTF,TGTGCCAGTAGTATGGCGACAGGGCCTGGCTACACCTTC,TRBV19,13,TRBD1,-,TRBJ1-2
CASTPGEVQPQHF,TGTGCCAGTACCCCGGGGGAGGTTCAGCCCCAGCATTTT,TRBV19,13,-,once,TRBJ1-5
CASSVGVVGGNTIYF,TGTGCCAGCAGCGTAGGAGTAGTAGGTGGAAACACCATATATTTT,TRBV9,15,-,-,TRBJ1-3
CASSEISMSGNTIYF,TGTGCCAGCAGTGAGATCAGCATGTCTGGAAACACCATATATTTT,TRBV2,15,-,once,TRBJ1-3
CASSPSRTGDVDTQYF,TGCGCCAGCAGCCCCTCCCGGACAGGGGATGTGGATACGCAGTATTTT,TRBV5-1,16,TRBD1,-,TRBJ2-3
CASSVAGGGAPDTQYF,TGTGCCAGCAGCGTAGCTGGCGGGGGAGCCCCAGATACGCAGTATTTT,TRBV9,16,TRBD2,-,TRBJ2-3
CASTPGAGGYTF,TGTGCCAGCACCCCGGGGGCGGGGGGCTACACCTTC,TRBV6-5,12,-,-,TRBJ1-2
CASSSGQTYGYTF,TGTGCCAGCAGCTCTGGACAGACGTATGGCTACACCTTC,TRBV9,13,-,once,TRBJ1-2
CASSDLVYPLNTEAFF,TGTGCCAGCAGTGACTTGGTATATCCCTTGAACACTGAAGCTTTCTTT,TRBV6-4,16,-,few,TRBJ1-1
CASSVHPGGTTEAFF,TGTGCCAGCAGCGTACATCCAGGAGGAACCACTGAAGCTTTCTTT,TRBV9,15,-,-,TRBJ1-1
CATSRAETGPEKLFF,TGTGCCACCAGCAGAGCCGAGACAGGTCCAGAAAAACTGTTTTTT,TRBV15,15,-,-,TRBJ1-4
CASSVQGVPYEQYF,TGTGCCAGCAGTGTCCAGGGGGTTCCCTACGAGCAGTACTTC,TRBV6-1,14,TRBD1,-,TRBJ2-7
CAISGVKLAKNIQYF,TGTGCCATCAGTGGGGTCAAACTAGCCAAAAACATTCAGTACTTC,TRBV10-3,15,-,-,TRBJ2-4
CASSFGDRVGLNTEAFF,TGCGCCAGCAGCTTCGGGGACAGGGTTGGCCTGAACACTGAAGCTTTCTTT,TRBV5-1,17,TRBD1,-,TRBJ1-1
CASSMSQNTEAFF,TGTGCCAGTAGTATGAGCCAGAACACTGAAGCTTTCTTT,TRBV19,13,-,-,TRBJ1-1
CASSYVWGAGQPQHF,TGTGCCAGCAGTTACGTTTGGGGGGCGGGTCAGCCCCAGCATTTT,TRBV6-5,15,-,-,TRBJ1-5
CASRTSGGANTGELFF,TGTGCCAGCCGGACTAGCGGGGGGGCGAACACCGGGGAGCTGTTTTTT,TRBV28,16,TRBD2,-,TRBJ2-2
CASSQGQGNYGELFF,TGTGCCAGCTCACAGGGACAGGGGAACTACGGGGAGCTGTTTTTT,TRBV18,15,TRBD1,-,TRBJ2-2
CASSGPNQPQHF,TGTGCCAGCAGCGGCCCGAATCAGCCCCAGCATTTT,TRBV6-5,12,-,few,TRBJ1-5
CASSLEWAGAMGEQFF,TGTGCCAGCAGCTTGGAGTGGGCGGGGGCAATGGGTGAGCAGTTCTTC,TRBV5-5,16,-,-,TRBJ2-1
CASGWEASTDTQYF,TGTGCCAGCGGATGGGAAGCCAGCACAGATACGCAGTATTTT,TRBV18,14,-,-,TRBJ2-3
CASRPGLATVDEQYF,TGTGCCAGCAGGCCTGGACTAGCGACAGTCGACGAGCAGTACTTC,TRBV2,15,TRBD2,-,TRBJ2-7
CASSEAPDRDYGYTF,TGTGCCAGCAGTGAAGCGCCCGACAGGGACTATGGCTACACCTTC,TRBV6-1,15,TRBD1,-,TRBJ1-2
CASSLGPTDTQYF,TGTGCCAGCAGCTTGGGACCGACAGATACGCAGTATTTT,TRBV7-2,13,-,-,TRBJ2-3
CASRESNQPQHF,TGTGCCAGCAGGGAGAGCAATCAGCCCCAGCATTTT,TRBV28,12,-,few,TRBJ1-5
CASSLVDRVTYEQYF,TGCGCCAGCAGCTTGGTGGACAGGGTGACCTACGAGCAGTACTTC,TRBV5-1,15,TRBD1,-,TRBJ2-7
CASSLSGETQYF,TGCGCCAGCAGCCTGAGCGGAGAGACCCAGTACTTC,TRBV5-1,12,-,-,TRBJ2-5
CASSGGVGGDEQFF,TGTGCCAGCAGTGGGGGAGTGGGAGGGGATGAGCAGTTCTTC,TRBV2,14,TRBD2,-,TRBJ2-1
CASSEPGRTEAFF,TGCGCCAGCAGCGAACCAGGTCGGACTGAAGCTTTCTTT,TRBV5-1,13,-,-,TRBJ1-1
CASSLGKWGSRGNEQFF,TGTGCCAGCAGCTTAGGCAAGTGGGGGTCGAGGGGCAATGAGCAGTTCTTC,TRBV11-3,17,-,-,TRBJ2-1